This passage covers 24 T cell receptor beta chains from one sample sequenced in a study of T cells after yellow fever vaccination. TCRdb reprocessed the 5' RACE reads with MiXCR, giving one entry per CDR3 protein. The table has 600,000 to 750,000 distinct CDR3 sequences, approximately 13% seen once; the top ten hold about 15%. This sample comprised PBMCs, obtained on the day of the yellow fever booster vaccination. The receptor source for this set is a young man who received the YFV17D yellow fever vaccine.

This clonotype was recorded a few times. CDR3 loop: CASSLWGAAYEQYF. DNA of the CDR3: TGTGCCAGCAGCTTATGGGGGGCGGCTTACGAGCAGTACTTC. The rearrangement links TRBV7-2 to TRBJ2-7; either TRBD1 or TRBD2 may supply D (6 bases each). V lost 2 bases, J lost 4 bases, and 12 bases lay in between. Germline CDR1 and CDR2: SGHTA and FQGNSA. This CDR3 comprises 14 residues.

Regarding this clonotype: This CDR3 is missing its conserved last phenylalanine or tryptophan, likely due to a read error. The DNA is omitted, as the CDR3 cannot be located on it reliably, and the CDR3 follows TCRdb's listing. The V gene is TRBV7-7, the J gene TRBJ1-2. CDR1 and CDR2 (germline): SSHAT, FNYEAQ (reference sequence). From its first to its last residue, the CDR3 has 12 amino acids. CDR3: CASSLEQPPCTG.

This clonotype was recorded only once. This chain links TRBV9 with TRBJ2-3; 7 bases line up with TRBD2. The J segment lost 10 bases and the V segment lost 4 bases, leaving 6 bases of the junction unmatched. The CDR3 has 12 residues. CDR1 and CDR2 from the germline V gene are SGDLS and YYNGEE. CDR3 nucleotides: TGTGCCAGCAGCCCATCGACTAGCTCGCAGTATTTT. It is translated as CASSPSTSSQYF.

The V gene is TRBV30, the J gene TRBJ2-5; D might be TRBD1 (5 bases). Trimming removed 0 bases from V and 4 bases from J, with 18 bases in between. Germline V CDR1 and CDR2: GTSNPN, SVGIG (reference sequence). CDR3 length: 16 residues. The CDR3 is CAWSVGVQSKGETQYF. The DNA for the CDR3 is TGTGCCTGGAGTGTAGGGGTACAGTCAAAGGGAGAGACCCAGTACTTC.

This clonotype was picked up a small number of times. CDR3 nucleotides: TGTGCCAGCAGCCCACCGACAAGGACCTACGAGCAGTACTTC. Its translation is CASSPPTRTYEQYF. The chain uses TRBV12-3 or TRBV12-4 and TRBJ2-7, with D uncertain. CDR3 length equals 14 residues. V shed 6 bases and J shed 2 bases, with 14 bases lying between them.

The chain links TRBV24-1 to TRBJ2-1; no firm D call. Germline V CDR1 and CDR2: KGHDR, SFDVKD. V was clipped by 1 base and J by 5 bases, with 8 bases between them. This CDR3 has 14 residues. This chain's CDR3 is CATSDLYSDNEQFF. The DNA for the CDR3 is TGTGCCACCAGTGATTTATACAGCGACAATGAGCAGTTCTTC.

This clonotype was picked up a small number of times. This chain connects TRBV28 to TRBJ1-5; 8 positions agree with TRBD1. CDR1 is MDHEN and CDR2 is SYDVKM in the germline V gene. The trim removed 4 bases at V and 6 bases at J, leaving 5 bases unmatched. CDR3 length: 14 residues. CDR3 sequence (DNA): TGTGCCAGCAGTTCCGGACAGGGAGGTCAGCCCCAGCATTTT. It codes for CASSSGQGGQPQHF.

This clonotype was detected a few times. The V call is TRBV5-1, the J call TRBJ2-7, with 12 bases fitting TRBD1. Germline lookup yields CDR1 SGHRS and CDR2 YFSETQ. The CDR3 covers 15 residues. The ends lost 5 bases at V and 2 bases at J; junction bases unmatched: 5. CDR3 protein: CASREGQGAPYEQYF. CDR3 nucleotides: TGCGCCAGCAGGGAGGGACAGGGGGCTCCCTACGAGCAGTACTTC. The full variable domain, completed using reference TRBV5-1 and TRBJ2-7, is KAGVTQTPRYLIKTRGQQVTLSCSPISGHRSVSWYQQTPGQGLQFLFEYFSETQRNKGNFPGRFSGRQFSNSRSEMNVSTLELGDSALYLCASREGQGAPYEQYFGPGTRLTVT.

CDR3: CASSFPNSIRATNEKLFF. CDR3 DNA sequence: TGTGCCAGCAGCTTTCCCAACTCGATCCGTGCAACTAATGAAAAACTGTTTTTT. This chain joins TRBV5-5 and TRBJ1-4; D is undetermined. Germline V CDR1 and CDR2: SGHKS, YYEKEE (reference sequence). This CDR3 is 18 amino acids long. V was clipped by 2 bases and J by 0 bases, with 17 bases between them. The full variable domain, its missing parts supplied by reference TRBV5-5 and TRBJ1-4, is DAGVTQSPTHLIKTRGQQVTLRCSPISGHKSVSWYQQVLGQGPQFIFQYYEKEERGRGNFPDRFSARQFPNYSSELNVNALLLGDSALYLCASSFPNSIRATNEKLFFGSGTQLSVL.

Only a few counts were recorded for this clonotype. The chain links TRBV7-2 to TRBJ2-7, with 8 positions matching TRBD1. The CDR3 sequence is 15 residues long. Germline V lookup: CDR1 SGHTA, CDR2 FQGNSA. The V and J ends lost 2 bases and 2 bases, in that order; junction bases with no gene match: 5. CDR3 DNA: TGTGCCAGCAGCTTAACGACAGGGGCGGCCTACGAGCAGTACTTC. Translation: CASSLTTGAAYEQYF.

This clonotype was seen at least ten times. V and J are TRBV7-2 and TRBJ2-7, with TRBD2 matching over 10 bases. Germline V lookup: CDR1 SGHTA, CDR2 FQGNSA. V shed 5 bases, J shed 0 bases, and the junction held 4 bases outside the gene matches. This CDR3 is built from 15 residues. CDR3 in DNA: TGTGCCAGCAGCCAACGGACTAGCGGCTCCTACGAGCAGTACTTC. Residues: CASSQRTSGSYEQYF.

This clonotype was seen more than once but under ten times. The CDR3 DNA reads as TGCAGTGCTAGAGACCCCGGACGGAACCGGAGGGAGACCCAGTACTTC. Protein sequence: CSARDPGRNRRETQYF. The chain links TRBV20-1 to TRBJ2-5, with D possibly TRBD2 on 5 matching bases. With 0 bases removed from V and 5 bases from J, the gap between germline ends came to 19 bases. Germline assignment: CDR1 DFQATT and CDR2 SNEGSKA (reference sequence). The CDR3 has 16 residues.

In this sample, this clonotype turned up a few times. The chain combines TRBV4-3 with TRBJ2-3; 7 bases are shared with TRBD2. The length of the CDR3 is 16 residues. The germline CDR1 and CDR2 sequences are LGHNA and YSLEER. V was clipped by 0 bases and J by 6 bases; unmatched bases: 9. The CDR3 nucleotides are TGCGCCAGCAGCCAAGAACGGGGGAGGGCCACTGATACGCAGTATTTT. Protein sequence: CASSQERGRATDTQYF.

The chain joins TRBV5-5 to TRBJ1-1; D possibly corresponds to TRBD1 (5 bases). Per the germline V gene, CDR1 is SGHKS and CDR2 is YYEKEE (reference sequence). V was clipped by 4 bases and J by 2 bases, with 18 bases between them. CDR3 length: 16 residues. The DNA for the CDR3 is TGTGCCAGCAGCCTTGGATTGGGGCAGACAAACACTGAAGCTTTCTTT. This sequence encodes CASSLGLGQTNTEAFF.

The chain combines TRBV3-1 with TRBJ1-1, with a weak D call TRBD1 (6 bases). Germline lookup yields CDR1 LGHDT and CDR2 YNNKEL (reference sequence). This CDR3 spans 14 amino acids. V was trimmed by 4 bases and J by 4 bases, leaving 13 bases between them. Written as DNA, the CDR3 is TGTGCCAGCAGCCCGCCGGGGGGCGTCACTGAAGCTTTCTTT. Translated: CASSPPGGVTEAFF.

The sample holds a few counts of this clonotype. The J gene is TRBJ2-7, the V gene TRBV29-1; D gene uncertain. Germline-derived CDR1 and CDR2 are SQVTM and ANQGSEA. Trimming took 0 bases from V and 0 from J, leaving 12 bases between them. The length of the CDR3 is 15 residues. CDR3 loop: CSVEDRQLTSYEQYF. The CDR3 DNA sequence: TGCAGCGTTGAAGATCGGCAACTTACCTCCTACGAGCAGTACTTC.

V is TRBV7-9 and J is TRBJ2-1; D gene unclear. Germline assignment: CDR1 SEHNR and CDR2 FQNEAQ (reference sequence). The CDR3 extends over 13 amino acids. With 0 bases removed from V and 8 bases from J, the gap between germline ends came to 8 bases. The CDR3 protein is CASSLAYADEQFF. The CDR3 DNA reads TGTGCCAGCAGCTTAGCGTATGCGGATGAGCAGTTCTTC. The entire variable domain, with the rest obtained from reference TRBV7-9 and TRBJ2-1, is as follows: DTGVSQNPRHKITKRGQNVTFRCDPISEHNRLYWYRQTLGQGPEFLTYFQNEAQLEKSRLLSDRFSAERPKGSFSTLEIQRTEQGDSAMYLCASSLAYADEQFFGPGTRLTVL.

In this sample, this clonotype turned up a few times. The chain couples TRBV29-1 to TRBJ2-3; 9 bases are a match to TRBD2. This CDR3 comprises 15 residues. Germline values: CDR1 SQVTM, CDR2 ANQGSEA. V lost 0 bases and J lost 4; bases outside the gene matches: 5. This CDR3 is CSVEDRREGADTQYF. The CDR3 nucleotides are TGCAGCGTTGAAGATAGGCGGGAGGGCGCAGATACGCAGTATTTT.

This clonotype was found many times. The V call is TRBV10-3, the J call TRBJ1-4; 7 bases line up with TRBD1. This CDR3 spans 15 amino acids. Trimming removed 6 bases from V and 3 bases from J; junction bases left unmatched: 7. CDR1 ENHRY and CDR2 SYGVKD come from the germline V gene. CDR3 coding DNA: TGTGCCATCAGACCTTCTGGGACAGCTAATGAAAAACTGTTTTTT. Its protein product is CAIRPSGTANEKLFF.

The V and J genes are TRBV20-1 and TRBJ1-5, with 8 nucleotides matching TRBD1. The CDR3 spans 14 residues. CDR1 is DFQATT and CDR2 is SNEGSKA in the germline V gene (reference sequence). Germline trimming cut 0 bases from V and 7 bases from J; bases unmatched to any gene: 5. CDR3 loop: CSARETGGGQPQHF. In DNA, the CDR3 is TGCAGTGCTAGAGAAACAGGGGGTGGGCAGCCCCAGCATTTT.

This clonotype was detected only a few times. The gene calls are TRBV19 and TRBJ2-1, with a weak D call TRBD2 (5 bases). Between the trimmed V and J ends, which lost 5 bases and 2 bases, there was a span of 19 bases. CDR1 is LNHDA, CDR2 SQIVND, per germline (reference sequence). There are 17 residues in the CDR3. The CDR3 is CASSPNGRRVTYNEQFF. CDR3 nucleotides: TGTGCCAGTAGTCCAAACGGTCGGCGGGTTACCTACAATGAGCAGTTCTTC.

The genes are TRBV20-1 and TRBJ2-1; a weak D match, TRBD2 (5 bases). Germline lookup yields CDR1 DFQATT and CDR2 SNEGSKA (reference sequence). V was pared by 3 bases and J by 5 bases, with 11 bases between. The CDR3 is 13 residues long. CDR3 residues: CSASWVANNEQFF. Here the CDR3 DNA reads TGCAGTGCTAGTTGGGTAGCGAACAATGAGCAGTTCTTC.

This clonotype was counted a few times. The germline gene is not matched at one end of the junction; a read error may be the cause. The rearrangement joins TRBV6-2 or TRBV6-3 to TRBJ2-7, with TRBD2 identical over 7 bases. The CDR3 totals 12 residues. CDR1 MNHEY and CDR2 SVGEGT come from the germline V gene. The CDR3 protein is CASRDYLYEQHF. The CDR3 nucleotides read TGTGCCAGCCGGGACTACCTATACGAGCAGCACTTC.

The gene calls are TRBV7-6 and TRBJ2-1; D possibly corresponds to TRBD2 (5 bases). Germline V gives CDR1 SGHVS, CDR2 FNYEAQ. The length of the CDR3 is 12 residues. Trimming took 5 bases from V and 12 from J, leaving 14 bases between them. The DNA of the CDR3 is TGTGCCAGCAGCCCAGGACTTCTTGGGCAGTTCTTC. This codes for CASSPGLLGQFF. The full variable domain, in which reference TRBV7-6 and TRBJ2-1 provide the parts outside the CDR3, is GAGVSQSPRYKVTKRGQDVALRCDPISGHVSLYWYRQALGQGPEFLTYFNYEAQQDKSGLPNDRFSAERPEGSISTLTIQRTEQRDSAMYRCASSPGLLGQFFGPGTRLTVL.